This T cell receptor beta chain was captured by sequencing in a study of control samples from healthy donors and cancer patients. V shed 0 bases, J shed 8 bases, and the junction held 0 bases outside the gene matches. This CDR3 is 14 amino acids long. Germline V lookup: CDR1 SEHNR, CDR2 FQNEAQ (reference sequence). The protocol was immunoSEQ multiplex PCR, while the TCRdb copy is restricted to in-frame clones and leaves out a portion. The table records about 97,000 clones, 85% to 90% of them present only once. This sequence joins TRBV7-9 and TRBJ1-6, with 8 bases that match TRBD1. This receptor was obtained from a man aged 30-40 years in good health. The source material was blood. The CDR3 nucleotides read TGTGCCAGCAGCTTAGCGACAGGGGATTCACCCCTCCACTTT. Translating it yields CASSLATGDSPLHF.